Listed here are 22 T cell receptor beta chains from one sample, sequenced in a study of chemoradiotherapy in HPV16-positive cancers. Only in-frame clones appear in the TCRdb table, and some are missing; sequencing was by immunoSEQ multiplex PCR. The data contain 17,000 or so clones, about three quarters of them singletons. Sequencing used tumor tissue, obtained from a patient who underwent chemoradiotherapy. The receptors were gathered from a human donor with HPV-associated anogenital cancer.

The CDR3 DNA reads as TGCGCCAGCAGGGGAGACGGCGAAAAACTGTTTTTT. This translates into CASRGDGEKLFF. The J gene is TRBJ1-4, the V gene TRBV10-2; D call uncertain. The ends were cut back, 6 bases at V and 8 bases at J, with 10 bases in the middle. The CDR3 covers 12 residues. CDR1 and CDR2 (germline): WSHSY, SAAADI.

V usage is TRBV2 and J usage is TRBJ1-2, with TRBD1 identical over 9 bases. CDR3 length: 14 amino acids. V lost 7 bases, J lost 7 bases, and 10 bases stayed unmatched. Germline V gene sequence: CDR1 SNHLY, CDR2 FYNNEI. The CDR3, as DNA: TGTGCCAGCACCCTGGGACAGGGAGAAGGTGGCTACACCTTC. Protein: CASTLGQGEGGYTF.

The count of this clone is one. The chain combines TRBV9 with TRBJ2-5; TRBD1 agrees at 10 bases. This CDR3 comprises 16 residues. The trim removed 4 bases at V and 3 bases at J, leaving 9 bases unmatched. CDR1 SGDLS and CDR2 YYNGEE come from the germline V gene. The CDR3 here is CASSKRQGASEETQYF. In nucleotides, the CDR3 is TGTGCCAGCAGCAAACGACAGGGGGCTTCGGAAGAGACCCAGTACTTC.

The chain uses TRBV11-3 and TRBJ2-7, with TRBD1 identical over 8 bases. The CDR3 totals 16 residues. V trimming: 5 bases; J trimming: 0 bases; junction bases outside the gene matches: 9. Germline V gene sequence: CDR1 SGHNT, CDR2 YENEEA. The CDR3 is CASSPPPGQASYEQYF. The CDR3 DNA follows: TGTGCCAGCAGCCCCCCCCCGGGACAGGCCTCCTACGAGCAGTACTTC. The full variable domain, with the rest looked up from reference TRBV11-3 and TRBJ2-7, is EAGVVQSPRYKIIEKKQPVAFWCNPISGHNTLYWYLQNLGQGPELLIRYENEEAVDDSQLPKDRFSAERLKGVDSTLKIQPAELGDSAVYLCASSPPPGQASYEQYFGPGTRLTVT.

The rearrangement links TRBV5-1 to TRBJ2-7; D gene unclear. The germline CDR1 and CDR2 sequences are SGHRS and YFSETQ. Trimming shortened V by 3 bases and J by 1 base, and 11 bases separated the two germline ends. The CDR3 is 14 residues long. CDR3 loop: CASSSEAASYEQYF. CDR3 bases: TGCGCCAGCAGCTCCGAGGCCGCATCCTACGAGCAGTACTTC.

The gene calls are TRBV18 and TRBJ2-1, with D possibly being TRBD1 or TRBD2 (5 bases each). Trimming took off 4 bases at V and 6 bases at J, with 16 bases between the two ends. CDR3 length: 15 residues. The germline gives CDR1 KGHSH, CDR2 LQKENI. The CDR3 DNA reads TGTGCCAGCTCACTAACGGTGGGGACCTTCAATGAGCAGTTCTTC. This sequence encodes CASSLTVGTFNEQFF.

CDR3 protein: CASSLAQSGSGNTIYF. DNA of the CDR3: TGTGCCAGCAGCTTAGCCCAATCAGGCTCTGGAAACACCATATATTTT. The chain carries TRBV11-2 and TRBJ1-3; D gene ambiguous. Per germline, CDR1 SGHAT and CDR2 FQNNGV. Trimming left V 1 base short and J 0 bases short, with 10 bases between. This CDR3 is built from 16 residues.

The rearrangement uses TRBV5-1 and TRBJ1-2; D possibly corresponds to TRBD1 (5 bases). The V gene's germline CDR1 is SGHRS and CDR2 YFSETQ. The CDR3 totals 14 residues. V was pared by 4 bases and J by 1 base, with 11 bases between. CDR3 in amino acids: CASSQQGFNYGYTF. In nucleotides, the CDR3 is TGCGCCAGCAGCCAGCAGGGCTTTAACTATGGCTACACCTTC.

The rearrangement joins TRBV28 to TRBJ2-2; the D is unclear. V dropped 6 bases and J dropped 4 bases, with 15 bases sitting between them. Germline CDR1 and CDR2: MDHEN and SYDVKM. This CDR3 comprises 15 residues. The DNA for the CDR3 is TGTGCCAGCAGCCTTCCTAACTTCGTCACCGGGGAGCTGTTTTTT. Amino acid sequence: CASSLPNFVTGELFF.

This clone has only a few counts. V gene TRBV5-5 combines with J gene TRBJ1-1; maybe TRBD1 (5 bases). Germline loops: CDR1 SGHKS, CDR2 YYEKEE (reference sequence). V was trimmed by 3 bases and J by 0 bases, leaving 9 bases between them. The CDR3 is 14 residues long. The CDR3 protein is CASSSDIMNTEAFF. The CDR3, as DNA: TGTGCCAGCAGCTCGGACATCATGAACACTGAAGCTTTCTTT.

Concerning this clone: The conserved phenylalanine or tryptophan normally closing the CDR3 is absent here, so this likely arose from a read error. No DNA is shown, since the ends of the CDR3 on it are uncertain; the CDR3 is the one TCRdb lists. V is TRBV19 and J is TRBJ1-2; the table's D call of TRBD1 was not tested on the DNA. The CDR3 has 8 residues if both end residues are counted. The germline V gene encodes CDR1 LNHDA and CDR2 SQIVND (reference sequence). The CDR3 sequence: CASMGDIL.

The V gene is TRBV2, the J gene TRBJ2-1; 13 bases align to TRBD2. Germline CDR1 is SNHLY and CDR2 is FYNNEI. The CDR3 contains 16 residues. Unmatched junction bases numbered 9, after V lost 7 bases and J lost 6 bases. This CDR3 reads CASMTSGGRSGNEQFF. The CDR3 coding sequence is TGTGCCAGCATGACTAGCGGGGGGCGCTCGGGCAATGAGCAGTTCTTC.

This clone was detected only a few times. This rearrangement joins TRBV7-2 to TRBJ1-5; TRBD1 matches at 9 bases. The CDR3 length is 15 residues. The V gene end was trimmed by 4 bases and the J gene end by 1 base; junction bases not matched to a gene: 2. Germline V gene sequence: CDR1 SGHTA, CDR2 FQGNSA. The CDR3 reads CASSSTGGSNQPQHF. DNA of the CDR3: TGTGCCAGCAGCTCGACAGGGGGAAGCAATCAGCCCCAGCATTTT.

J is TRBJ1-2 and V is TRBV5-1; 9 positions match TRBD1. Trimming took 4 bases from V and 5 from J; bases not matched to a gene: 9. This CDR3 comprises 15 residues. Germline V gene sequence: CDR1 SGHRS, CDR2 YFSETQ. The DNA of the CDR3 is TGCGCCAGCAGCGCTGGGGACAGGGACCTTTATGGCTACACCTTC. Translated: CASSAGDRDLYGYTF.

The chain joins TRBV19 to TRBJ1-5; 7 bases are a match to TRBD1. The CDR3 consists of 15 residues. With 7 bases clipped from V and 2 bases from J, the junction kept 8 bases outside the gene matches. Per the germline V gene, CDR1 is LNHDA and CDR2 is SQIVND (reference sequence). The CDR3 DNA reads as TGTGCCAGTATGCGCAGGGGGGAAGGCAATCAGCCCCAGCATTTT. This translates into CASMRRGEGNQPQHF.

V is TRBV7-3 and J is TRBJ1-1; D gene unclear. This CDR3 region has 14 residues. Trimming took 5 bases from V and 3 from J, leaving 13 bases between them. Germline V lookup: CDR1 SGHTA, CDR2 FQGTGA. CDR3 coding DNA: TGTGCCAGCAGCCTCAACGGGAGGGACACTGAAGCTTTCTTT. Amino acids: CASSLNGRDTEAFF.

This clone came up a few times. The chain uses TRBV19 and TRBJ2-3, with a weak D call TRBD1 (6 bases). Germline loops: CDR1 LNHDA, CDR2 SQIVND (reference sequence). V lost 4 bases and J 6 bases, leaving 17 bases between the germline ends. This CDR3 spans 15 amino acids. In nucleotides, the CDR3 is TGTGCCAGTAGTACCCCCTCGCAGGGGCACGATACGCAGTATTTT. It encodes CASSTPSQGHDTQYF.

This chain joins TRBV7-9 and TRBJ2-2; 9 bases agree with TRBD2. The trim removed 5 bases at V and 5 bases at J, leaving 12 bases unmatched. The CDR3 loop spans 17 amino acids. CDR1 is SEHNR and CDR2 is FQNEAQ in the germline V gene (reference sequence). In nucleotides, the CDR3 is TGTGCCAGCAGCCCAAGCGGGGGGCCCTTCGGGACCGGGGAGCTGTTTTTT. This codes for CASSPSGGPFGTGELFF.

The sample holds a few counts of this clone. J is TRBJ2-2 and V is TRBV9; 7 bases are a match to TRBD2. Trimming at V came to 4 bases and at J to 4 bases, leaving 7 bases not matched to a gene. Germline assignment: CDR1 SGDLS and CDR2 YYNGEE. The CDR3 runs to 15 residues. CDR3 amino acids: CASSQRDYSTGELFF. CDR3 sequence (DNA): TGTGCCAGCAGCCAACGGGACTACTCCACCGGGGAGCTGTTTTTT.

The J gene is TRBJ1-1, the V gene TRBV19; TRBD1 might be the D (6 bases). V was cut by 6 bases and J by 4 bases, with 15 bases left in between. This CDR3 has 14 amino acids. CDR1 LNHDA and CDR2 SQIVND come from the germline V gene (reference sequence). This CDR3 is CASSARAGATEAFF. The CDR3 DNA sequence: TGTGCCAGTAGCGCCCGAGCGGGGGCCACTGAAGCTTTCTTT.

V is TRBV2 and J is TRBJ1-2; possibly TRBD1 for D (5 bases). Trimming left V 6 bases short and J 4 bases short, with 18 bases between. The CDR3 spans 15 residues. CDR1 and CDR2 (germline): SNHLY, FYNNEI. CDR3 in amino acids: CASSPSELGTYGYTF. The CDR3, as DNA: TGTGCCAGCAGCCCTAGTGAACTGGGGACCTATGGCTACACCTTC.

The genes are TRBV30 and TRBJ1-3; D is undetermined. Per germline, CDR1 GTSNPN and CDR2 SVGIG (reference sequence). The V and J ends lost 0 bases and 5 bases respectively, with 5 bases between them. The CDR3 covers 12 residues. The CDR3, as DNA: TGTGCCTGGAGTGTACCTCGAAACACCATATATTTT. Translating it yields CAWSVPRNTIYF. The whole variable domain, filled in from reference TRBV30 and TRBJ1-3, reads SQTIHQWPATLVQPVGSPLSLECTVEGTSNPNLYWYRQAAGRGLQLLFYSVGIGQISSEVPQNLSASRPQDRQFILSSKKLLLSDSGFYLCAWSVPRNTIYFGEGSWLTVV.